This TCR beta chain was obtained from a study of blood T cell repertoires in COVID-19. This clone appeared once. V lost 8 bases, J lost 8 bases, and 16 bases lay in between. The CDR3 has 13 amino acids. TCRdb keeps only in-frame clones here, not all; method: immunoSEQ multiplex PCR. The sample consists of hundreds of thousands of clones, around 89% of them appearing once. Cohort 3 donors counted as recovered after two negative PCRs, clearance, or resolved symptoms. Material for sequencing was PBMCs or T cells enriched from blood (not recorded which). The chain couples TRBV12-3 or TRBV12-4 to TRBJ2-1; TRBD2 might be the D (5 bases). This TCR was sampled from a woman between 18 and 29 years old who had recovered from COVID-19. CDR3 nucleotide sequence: TGTGCCAGCCTCCGGACGGAGAGGGATGAGCAGTTCTTC. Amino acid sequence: CASLRTERDEQFF.